The 9 T cell receptor beta chains presented below share a single source sample, sequenced in a study of technical replicates of blood from a handful of donors. Some clones are missing from TCRdb's copy, which holds only in-frame ones; the method was immunoSEQ multiplex PCR. Of some 62,000 clones in the sample, roughly 86% were seen once. What was sequenced was PBMCs. The source is a human donor in good health. Some clones in this sample may be carry-over from other donors' samples.

The J gene is TRBJ2-4, the V gene TRBV4-3; the D gene is possibly TRBD2 (5 bases). The CDR3 has 16 residues. In germline, CDR1 is LGHNA, CDR2 YSLEER. The V and J ends lost 4 bases and 6 bases respectively, with 19 bases between them. The CDR3 nucleotides read TGCGCCAGCAGCCCCGGAGTCGAGCGGCGGCTAAACATTCAGTACTTC. Its translation is CASSPGVERRLNIQYF.

J is TRBJ1-1 and V is TRBV5-1; a weak D match, TRBD1 (5 bases). V dropped 2 bases and J dropped 2 bases, with 16 bases sitting between them. Germline CDR1 is SGHRS and CDR2 is YFSETQ. This CDR3 spans 16 amino acids. The CDR3 region is CASSFASRAGNTEAFF. CDR3 nucleotides: TGCGCCAGCAGCTTCGCAAGCAGGGCGGGAAACACTGAAGCTTTCTTT. Based on the CDR3 plus reference TRBV5-1 and TRBJ1-1, the full variable domain is KAGVTQTPRYLIKTRGQQVTLSCSPISGHRSVSWYQQTPGQGLQFLFEYFSETQRNKGNFPGRFSGRQFSNSRSEMNVSTLELGDSALYLCASSFASRAGNTEAFFGQGTRLTVV.

The rearrangement joins TRBV9 to TRBJ1-5, with 9 bases aligning to TRBD1. Looked up from germline, CDR1 is SGDLS and CDR2 is YYNGEE. The CDR3 is 18 amino acids. Trimming removed 2 bases from V and 4 bases from J; junction bases left unmatched: 13. Here the CDR3 reads CASSVKSRDRVKNQPQHF. In nucleotides, the CDR3 is TGTGCCAGCAGCGTCAAAAGCCGGGACAGGGTAAAAAATCAGCCCCAGCATTTT.

The chain uses TRBV15 and TRBJ2-6; D not certain. Germline V CDR1 and CDR2: LNHNV, YYDKDF (reference sequence). CDR3 length: 15 residues. Trimming stripped 4 bases from V and 1 base from J, with 8 bases between. CDR3 amino acids: CATSNVNSGANVLTF. The CDR3 DNA reads as TGTGCCACCAGCAATGTCAATTCTGGGGCCAACGTCCTGACTTTC.

The chain employs TRBV11-3 and TRBJ2-1; the match to TRBD2 covers 15 bases. The CDR3 is 17 amino acids. The germline gives CDR1 SGHNT, CDR2 YENEEA. V lost 5 bases to trimming and J lost 4 bases; unmatched junction nucleotides: 6. The CDR3 loop reads CASSPGLAGGPYNEQFF. CDR3 DNA sequence: TGTGCCAGCAGCCCAGGACTAGCGGGGGGGCCATACAATGAGCAGTTCTTC.

The gene calls are TRBV29-1 and TRBJ1-2; 8 bases are a match to TRBD1. Germline assignment: CDR1 SQVTM and CDR2 ANQGSEA. Germline trimming cut 8 bases from V and 8 bases from J; bases unmatched to any gene: 13. The CDR3 runs to 13 residues. The CDR3 protein is CSLSTGDYGGYTF. The CDR3 nucleotides are TGCAGCCTCTCGACAGGGGATTATGGCGGCTACACCTTC.

This chain links TRBV19 with TRBJ2-7, with 7 bases identical to TRBD1. The ends lost 3 bases at V and 4 bases at J; junction bases unmatched: 12. From germline, CDR1 is LNHDA and CDR2 SQIVND (reference sequence). The CDR3 consists of 16 residues. The CDR3 here is CASSIGYGTESYEQYF. In nucleotides, the CDR3 is TGTGCCAGTAGTATTGGTTATGGGACAGAGAGTTACGAGCAGTACTTC. Full variable domain (outside the CDR3, taken from reference TRBV19 and TRBJ2-7): DGGITQSPKYLFRKEGQNVTLSCEQNLNHDAMYWYRQDPGQGLRLIYYSQIVNDFQKGDIAEGYSVSREKKESFPLTVTSAQKNPTAFYLCASSIGYGTESYEQYFGPGTRLTVT.

The chain is built from TRBV9 and TRBJ2-5; the D gene is possibly TRBD2 (6 bases). The germline V gene has CDR1 SGDLS and CDR2 YYNGEE. Trimming removed 3 bases at V and 0 bases at J, with 9 bases between. The CDR3 runs to 14 residues. Written as DNA, the CDR3 is TGTGCCAGCAGCGCCCGGGACTACCAAGAGACCCAGTACTTC. Translated, it gives CASSARDYQETQYF.

V gene TRBV6-1 combines with J gene TRBJ2-7; 9 nucleotides line up with TRBD1. The germline V gene encodes CDR1 MNHNS and CDR2 SASEGT. The junction had 10 bases not matched to a gene; V was cut back by 0 bases and J by 4 bases. The CDR3 consists of 17 residues. The CDR3 spells CASSEADYRGRGYEQYF. DNA of the CDR3: TGTGCCAGCAGTGAAGCCGACTACAGGGGGCGAGGGTACGAGCAGTACTTC.